Following are 9 T cell receptor beta chains from one sample sequenced in a study of shared clonotypes between healthy human individuals. The method was immunoSEQ multiplex PCR; TCRdb's version includes in-frame clones alone and lacks a portion of them. This repertoire shows 760,000 or so clones, 90% to 97% found once; its top ten account for around 0.25%. Naive CD8 cells comprised CD45RO-negative, CCR7-positively selected cells, excluding terminally differentiated effector memory CD45RA+ cells. Material: naive CD8+ T cells sorted from blood. These receptors were collected from a man aged 25-40 years in good health.

The rearrangement joins TRBV21-1 to TRBJ2-3; no check of the table's D call, TRBD1, against the DNA was made. TRBV21-1 is marked as a pseudogene. The CDR3 contains 15 residues. CDR3 residues: CASSKAGRAPDTQYF. The CDR3 nucleotides are TGTGCCAGCAGCAAAGCTGGCAGGGCCCCAGATACGCAGTATTTT.

This clone was seen once. V is TRBV7-2 and J is TRBJ2-6; D is undetermined. Trimming pared 2 bases from V and 2 bases from J, leaving 10 bases between. Germline V lookup: CDR1 SGHTA, CDR2 FQGNSA. CDR3 size: 16 residues. The CDR3 loop is CASSLLPPPGANVLTF. Written as DNA, the CDR3 is TGTGCCAGCAGCTTACTGCCTCCCCCTGGGGCCAACGTCCTGACTTTC.

J is TRBJ2-5 and V is TRBV7-3; D call uncertain. V was clipped by 2 bases and J by 4 bases, with 5 bases between them. Germline loops: CDR1 SGHTA, CDR2 FQGTGA. This CDR3 spans 12 amino acids. CDR3 sequence reads: CASSLVRETQYF. The CDR3 DNA is TGTGCCAGCAGCTTAGTGAGAGAGACCCAGTACTTC.

In this sample, this clone turned up once. The V call is TRBV7-9, the J call TRBJ2-2; the match to TRBD1 covers 8 bases. With V trimmed by 3 bases and J by 7 bases, 7 bases remained unmatched. The CDR3 runs to 15 residues. Germline values: CDR1 SEHNR, CDR2 FQNEAQ (reference sequence). CDR3 residues: CASSLRQGAVGELFF. CDR3 in DNA: TGTGCCAGCAGCTTGCGGCAGGGGGCCGTCGGGGAGCTGTTTTTT.

V is TRBV15 and J is TRBJ2-2, with unresolved D. Germline lookup yields CDR1 LNHNV and CDR2 YYDKDF (reference sequence). The germline V and J ends were trimmed by 0 bases and 0 bases, with 11 bases remaining between them. The CDR3 is 17 residues long. The CDR3 DNA reads TGTGCCACCAGCAGAGATGGGCAAACCCCGAACACCGGGGAGCTGTTTTTT. Translating it yields CATSRDGQTPNTGELFF.

The genes are TRBV29-1 and TRBJ2-7; 12 bases match TRBD2. Germline trimming cut 5 bases from V and 2 bases from J; bases unmatched to any gene: 4. CDR3 length: 14 amino acids. Germline V gene sequence: CDR1 SQVTM, CDR2 ANQGSEA. The CDR3 sequence is CSVTSGRNPYEQYF. CDR3 sequence (DNA): TGCAGCGTTACTAGCGGGAGGAATCCCTACGAGCAGTACTTC.

On this clone itself: One junction end does not reproduce the germline sequence, and a read error may be involved. This chain links TRBV7-9 with TRBJ2-7; 10 nucleotides line up with TRBD2. This CDR3 contains 18 residues. In germline, CDR1 is SEHNR, CDR2 FQNEAQ (reference sequence). Here the CDR3 DNA reads TGTGCCAGCAACTTAGGGTTTCTAGCGGGAGATCTAGCTTACGAGCAGTACTTC. Encoded protein: CASNLGFLAGDLAYEQYF.

In this sample, this clone turned up a few times. The chain has TRBV29-1 and TRBJ2-2; weak D call: TRBD1 (5 bases). Between the trimmed V and J ends, which lost 7 bases and 3 bases, there was a span of 12 bases. The CDR3 is 13 residues long. Germline V gene lookup returns CDR1 SQVTM and CDR2 ANQGSEA. The CDR3 DNA sequence: TGCAGCGGTTGCAGGGCGGACACCGGGGAGCTGTTTTTT. The encoded protein is CSGCRADTGELFF.

The V gene is TRBV5-6, the J gene TRBJ1-5; no clear D. V gave up 0 bases and J gave up 7 bases, with 5 bases separating them. CDR1 is SGHDT and CDR2 is YYEEEE in the germline V gene. The CDR3 contains 12 residues. CDR3 bases: TGTGCCAGCAGCTTGGGGGAGCAGCCCCAGCATTTT. It codes for CASSLGEQPQHF.